Sequencing of this T cell receptor (beta chain) was carried out in a study of blood T cell repertoires in COVID-19. The table came from immunoSEQ multiplex PCR; TCRdb's copy has only in-frame clones and leaves some out. The sample yields around 140,000 clones, around 89% seen once. Germline lookup yields CDR1 LNHDA and CDR2 SQIVND (reference sequence). This CDR3 is built from 13 residues. Trimming took 1 base from V and 7 from J, leaving 11 bases between them. V is TRBV19 and J is TRBJ2-7, with D possibly matching TRBD1 (6 bases). This clonotype was sampled from a man between 60 and 70 years old with COVID-19, enrolled during active disease. Sequenced sample: peripheral blood. The CDR3 DNA reads as TGTGCCAGTAGTATAGTACAGGGCCTGGAGCAGTACTTC. It yields the protein CASSIVQGLEQYF.